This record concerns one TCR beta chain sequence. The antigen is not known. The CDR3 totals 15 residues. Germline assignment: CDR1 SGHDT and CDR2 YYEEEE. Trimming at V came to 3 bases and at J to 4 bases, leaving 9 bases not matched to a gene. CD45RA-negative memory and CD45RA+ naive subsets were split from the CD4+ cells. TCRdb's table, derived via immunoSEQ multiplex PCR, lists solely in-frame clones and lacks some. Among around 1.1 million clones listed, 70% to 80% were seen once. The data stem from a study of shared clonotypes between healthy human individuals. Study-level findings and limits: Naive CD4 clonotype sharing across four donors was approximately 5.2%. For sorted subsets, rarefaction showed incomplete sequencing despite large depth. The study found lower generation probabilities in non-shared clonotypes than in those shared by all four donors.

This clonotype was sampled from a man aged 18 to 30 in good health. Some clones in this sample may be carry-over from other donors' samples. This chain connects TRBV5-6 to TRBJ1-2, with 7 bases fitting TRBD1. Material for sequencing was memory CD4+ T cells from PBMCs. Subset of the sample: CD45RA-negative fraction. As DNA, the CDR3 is TGTGCCAGCAGCTGGAGGGACAGTAAATTCTATGGCTACACCTTC. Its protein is CASSWRDSKFYGYTF.